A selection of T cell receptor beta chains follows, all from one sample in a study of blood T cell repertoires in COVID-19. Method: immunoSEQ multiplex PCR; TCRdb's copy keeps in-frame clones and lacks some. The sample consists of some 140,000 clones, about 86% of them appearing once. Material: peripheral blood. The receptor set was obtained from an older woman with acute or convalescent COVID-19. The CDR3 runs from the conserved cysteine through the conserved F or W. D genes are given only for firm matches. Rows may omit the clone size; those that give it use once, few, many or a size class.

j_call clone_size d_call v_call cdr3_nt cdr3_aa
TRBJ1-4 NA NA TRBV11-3 TGTGCCAGCAGCACACTCCGGGGAAATAATGAAAAACTGTTTTTT CASSTLRGNNEKLFF
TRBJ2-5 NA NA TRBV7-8 TGTGCCAGCAGCTTATTCCAGGCGTTCCAAGAGACCCAGTACTTC CASSLFQAFQETQYF
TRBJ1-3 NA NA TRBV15 TGTGCCACCAGCAGAGATGGGTTCAGGCCTTCCGAGGGAAACACCATATATTTT CATSRDGFRPSEGNTIYF
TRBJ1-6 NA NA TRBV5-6 TGTGCCAGCAGCATGCGGGAGGGATATAATTCACCCCTCCACTTT CASSMREGYNSPLHF
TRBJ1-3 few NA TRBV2 TGTGCCAGCAGTGCCCGGACATCGAGGGGAAACACCATATATTTT CASSARTSRGNTIYF
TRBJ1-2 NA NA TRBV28 TGTGCCAGCAGTACGCCGGCGGGTAGCTCTTTTGGCTACACCTTC CASSTPAGSSFGYTF
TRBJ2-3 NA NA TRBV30 TGTGCCTGGAGTAAAGGGCAGGGCTGGGATACGCAGTATTTT CAWSKGQGWDTQYF
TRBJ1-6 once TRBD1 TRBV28 TGTGCCAGCAGATCTCCGGACAGGGAGTTTCACTTT CASRSPDREFHF
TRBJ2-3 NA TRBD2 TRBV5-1 TGCGCCAGCAGCGAGTTACTAGCGAGTCGCACAGATACGCAGTATTTT CASSELLASRTDTQYF
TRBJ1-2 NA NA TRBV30 TGTGCCTGGAGAGGCGGAGTCGGCTACACCTTC CAWRGGVGYTF
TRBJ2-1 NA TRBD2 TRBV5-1 TGCGCCAGCAGCTTGGGACTAGCGGGGGGTTCCGGTAATGAGCAGTTCTTC CASSLGLAGGSGNEQFF
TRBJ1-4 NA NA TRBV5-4 TGTGCCAGCAGCTGGGGGGAGGTCACCCGAGAAGAAAAACTGTTTTTT CASSWGEVTREEKLFF
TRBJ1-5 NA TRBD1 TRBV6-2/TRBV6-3 TGTGCCAGCAGTCCACAGGGGAGTGGCAATCAGCCCCAGCATTTT CASSPQGSGNQPQHF
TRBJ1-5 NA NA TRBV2 TGTGCCAGCAGTGAGGGCGCCTTTAGCAATCAGCCCCAGCATTTT CASSEGAFSNQPQHF
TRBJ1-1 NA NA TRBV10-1 TGCGCCAGCAGTGAAGACTGGGGCGCTGAAGCTTTCTTT CASSEDWGAEAFF
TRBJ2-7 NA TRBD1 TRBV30 TGTGCCTGGAGTGAAGGACAGGGAGGCGAGTACTTC CAWSEGQGGEYF
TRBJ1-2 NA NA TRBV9 TGTGCCAGCAGCCCACTGGGGGGGCGGGGGTATGGCTACACCTTC CASSPLGGRGYGYTF
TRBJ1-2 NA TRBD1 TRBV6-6 TGTGCCAGCAGTTCCGGGACAGGGGAATATGGCTACACCTTC CASSSGTGEYGYTF
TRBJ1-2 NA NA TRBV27 TGTGCCAGCAGTTTATCGGGGAGGGCGGATGGCTACACCTTC CASSLSGRADGYTF
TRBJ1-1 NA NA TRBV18 TGTGCCAGCTCACCATATCCCCGGAACACTGAAGCTTTCTTT CASSPYPRNTEAFF
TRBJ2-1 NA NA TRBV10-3 TGTGCCATCAGCCAGGGGGGCAATGAGCAGTTCTTC CAISQGGNEQFF
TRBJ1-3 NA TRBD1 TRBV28 TGTGCCAGCAGTTTACCCCTAGGGGGCGAAGGAAACACCATATATTTT CASSLPLGGEGNTIYF
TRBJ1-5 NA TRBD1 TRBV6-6 TGTGCCAGCAGTTATCCCGGGACAGGGGATCAGCCCCAGCATTTT CASSYPGTGDQPQHF
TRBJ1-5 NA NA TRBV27 TGTGCCAGCAGTCCCTCGGTATCTAGCAATCAGCCCCAGCATTTT CASSPSVSSNQPQHF
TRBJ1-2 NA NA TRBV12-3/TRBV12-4 TGTGCCAGCAGTTTGCGATTGGGCCGTGGCTACACCTTC CASSLRLGRGYTF
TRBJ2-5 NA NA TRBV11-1 TGTGCCAGCAGCTTGTGGGCCCCGGGACAAGAGACCCAGTACTTC CASSLWAPGQETQYF
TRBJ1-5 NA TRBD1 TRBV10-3 TGTGCCATCAGCGAGGGACAGCTCAATCAGCCCCAGCATTTT CAISEGQLNQPQHF
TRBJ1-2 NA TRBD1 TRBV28 TGTGCCAGCAGTTACGGGACAGGGGACTATGGCTACACCTTC CASSYGTGDYGYTF
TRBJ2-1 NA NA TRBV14 TGTGCCAGCAGCCAAGACAGGCACAGGCAGTTCTTC CASSQDRHRQFF
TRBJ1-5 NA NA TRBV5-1 TGCGCCAGCAGCTTGGAGCTCAATCAGCCCCAGCATTTT CASSLELNQPQHF
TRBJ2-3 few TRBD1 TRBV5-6 TGTGCCAGCAGCTACAGGGGAGATACGCAGTATTTT CASSYRGDTQYF
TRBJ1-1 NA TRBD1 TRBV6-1 TGTGCCAGCAGTGAGAGACAGGGGTCTGAAGCTTTCTTT CASSERQGSEAFF
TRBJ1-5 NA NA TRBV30 TGTGCCTGGGGGGGGCTAGGGGTGCACGATCAGCCCCAGCATTTT CAWGGLGVHDQPQHF
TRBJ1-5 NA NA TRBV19 TGTGCCAGTAGCCGAGGGGGACTAGTTGGCCAGCCCCAGCATTTT CASSRGGLVGQPQHF
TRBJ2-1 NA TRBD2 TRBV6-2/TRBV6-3 TGTGCCAGCAGTTACAACCTAGCGGGGGGGAGCTCCTACAATGAGCAGTTCTTC CASSYNLAGGSSYNEQFF
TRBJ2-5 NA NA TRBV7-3 TGTGCCAGCGGCAGGGCGGCCGAAGAGACCCAGTACTTC CASGRAAEETQYF
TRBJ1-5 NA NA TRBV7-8 TGTGCCAGCAGCTTAGGCTTAGGCAATCAGCCCCAGCATTTT CASSLGLGNQPQHF
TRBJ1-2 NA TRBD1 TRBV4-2 TGTGCCAGCAGCCAAGAGGGACAGGGATCCTATGGCTACACCTTC CASSQEGQGSYGYTF
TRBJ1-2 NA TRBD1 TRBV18 TGTGCCAGCTCACCAAATGGACAGGGATTTGGGGGTGGCTACACCTTC CASSPNGQGFGGGYTF
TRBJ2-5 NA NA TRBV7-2 TGTGCCAGCAGCTTAGGGTCCTCGGGATGGGAGACCCAGTACTTC CASSLGSSGWETQYF
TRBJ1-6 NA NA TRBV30 TGTGCCTGGAGTCCCGACTCAGGGCGGTCGTCACCCCTCCACTTT CAWSPDSGRSSPLHF
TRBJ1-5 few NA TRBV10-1 TGCGCCAGCAAACGGAGGGGCAAGGATCAGCCCCAGCATTTT CASKRRGKDQPQHF
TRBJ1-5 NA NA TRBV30 TGTGCCTGGAGTTCCCCAGGGCCCCCTCGACAGCCCCAGCATTTT CAWSSPGPPRQPQHF
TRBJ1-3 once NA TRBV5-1 TGCGCCAGCAGCTTACAAAGCTCTGGAAACACCATATATTTT CASSLQSSGNTIYF
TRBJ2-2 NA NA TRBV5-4 TGTGCCAGCAGCTTGACAGGATCTGACGGGGAGCTGTTTTTT CASSLTGSDGELFF
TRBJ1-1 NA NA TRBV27 TGTGCCAGCAGTTTCGGGGGAGTATACACTGAAGCTTTCTTT CASSFGGVYTEAFF
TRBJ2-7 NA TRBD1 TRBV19 TGTGCCAGTAGTCCGGGTTGGGACAGACGCTCCTACGAGCAGTACTTC CASSPGWDRRSYEQYF
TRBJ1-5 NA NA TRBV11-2 TGTGCCAGCAGCTTAAGCGACAATCAGCCCCAGCATTTT CASSLSDNQPQHF
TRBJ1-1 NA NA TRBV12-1 TGTGCCAGATTTGTGCGGGAGTCGAACACTGAAGCTTTCTTT CARFVRESNTEAFF
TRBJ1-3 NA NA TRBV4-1 TGCGCCAGCAGCCAAGATTCTGGGACAACTGGAAACACCATATATTTT CASSQDSGTTGNTIYF
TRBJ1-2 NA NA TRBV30 TGTGCCTGGAGTGTAGGGCAGGGGAGAGGCTACACCTTC CAWSVGQGRGYTF
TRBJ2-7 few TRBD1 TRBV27 TGTGCCAGCAGGCAGCGCGGGACAGGGGCCGAGCAGTACTTC CASRQRGTGAEQYF
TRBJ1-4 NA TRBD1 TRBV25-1 TGTGCCAGCAGTGATCCGACAGGGGGCATCTTCAATGAAAAACTGTTTTTT CASSDPTGGIFNEKLFF
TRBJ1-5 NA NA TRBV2 TGTGCCAGCGAGGTCGGGAGCAATCAGCCCCAGCATTTT CASEVGSNQPQHF